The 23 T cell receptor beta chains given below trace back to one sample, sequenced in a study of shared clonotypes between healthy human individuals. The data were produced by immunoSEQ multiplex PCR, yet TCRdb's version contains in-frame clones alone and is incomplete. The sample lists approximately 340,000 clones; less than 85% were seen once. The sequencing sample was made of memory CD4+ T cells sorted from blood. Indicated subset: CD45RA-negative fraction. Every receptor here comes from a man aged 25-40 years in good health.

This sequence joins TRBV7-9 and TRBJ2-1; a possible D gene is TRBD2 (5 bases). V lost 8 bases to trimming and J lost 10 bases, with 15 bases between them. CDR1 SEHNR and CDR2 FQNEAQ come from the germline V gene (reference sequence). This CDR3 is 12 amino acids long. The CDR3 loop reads CASLGGGPEQFF. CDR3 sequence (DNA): TGTGCCAGCTTAGGCGGCGGGCCGGAGCAGTTCTTC.

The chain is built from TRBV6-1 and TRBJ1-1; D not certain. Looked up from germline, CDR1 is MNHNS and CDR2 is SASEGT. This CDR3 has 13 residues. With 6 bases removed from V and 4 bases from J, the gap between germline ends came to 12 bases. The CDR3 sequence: CASSRVLGTEAFF. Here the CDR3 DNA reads TGTGCCAGCAGCCGAGTCTTAGGCACTGAAGCTTTCTTT.

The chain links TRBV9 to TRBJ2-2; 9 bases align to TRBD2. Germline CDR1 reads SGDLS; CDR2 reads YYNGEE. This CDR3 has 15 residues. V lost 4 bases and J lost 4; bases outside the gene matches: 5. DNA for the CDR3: TGTGCCAGCAGCCTTAGCGGGAGTTTCACCGGGGAGCTGTTTTTT. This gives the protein CASSLSGSFTGELFF.

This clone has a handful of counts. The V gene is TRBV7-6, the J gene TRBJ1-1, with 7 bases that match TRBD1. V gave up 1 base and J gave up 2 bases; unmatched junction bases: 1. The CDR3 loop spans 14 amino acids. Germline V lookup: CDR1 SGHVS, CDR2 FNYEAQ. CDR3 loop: CASSLGTGNTEAFF. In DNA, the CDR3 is TGTGCCAGCAGCTTAGGGACAGGTAACACTGAAGCTTTCTTT.

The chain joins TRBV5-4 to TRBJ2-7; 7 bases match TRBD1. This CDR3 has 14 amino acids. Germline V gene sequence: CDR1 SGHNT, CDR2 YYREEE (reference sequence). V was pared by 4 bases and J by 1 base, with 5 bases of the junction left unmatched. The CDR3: CASSLPGQSYEQYF. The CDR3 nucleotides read TGTGCCAGCAGCCTCCCGGGACAGTCCTACGAGCAGTACTTC.

CDR3 protein: CASSLAGTGGATEAFF. DNA for the CDR3: TGTGCCAGCAGCTTGGCCGGGACAGGGGGCGCAACTGAAGCTTTCTTT. V gene TRBV7-6 combines with J gene TRBJ1-1; 12 positions match TRBD1. V gave up 3 bases and J gave up 5 bases; unmatched junction bases: 7. The germline gives CDR1 SGHVS, CDR2 FNYEAQ. The CDR3 consists of 16 residues. Together with reference TRBV7-6 and TRBJ1-1, the CDR3 gives the full variable domain: GAGVSQSPRYKVTKRGQDVALRCDPISGHVSLYWYRQALGQGPEFLTYFNYEAQQDKSGLPNDRFSAERPEGSISTLTIQRTEQRDSAMYRCASSLAGTGGATEAFFGQGTRLTVV.

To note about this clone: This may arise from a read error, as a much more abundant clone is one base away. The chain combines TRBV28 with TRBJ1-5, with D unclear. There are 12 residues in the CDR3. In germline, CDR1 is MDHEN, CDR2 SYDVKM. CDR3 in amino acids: CASNRSNQLQHF. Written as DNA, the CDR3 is TGTGCCAGCAACAGAAGCAATCAGCTCCAGCATTTT. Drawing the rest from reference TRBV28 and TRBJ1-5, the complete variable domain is DVKVTQSSRYLVKRTGEKVFLECVQDMDHENMFWYRQDPGLGLRLIYFSYDVKMKEKGDIPEGYSVSREKKERFSLILESASTNQTSMYLCASNRSNQLQHFGDGTRLSIL.

The CDR3 sequence: CASSHLRARTRNNEQFF. CDR3 nucleotides: TGTGCCAGCAGCCACTTAAGAGCGCGCACTAGGAACAATGAGCAGTTCTTC. This chain uses TRBV14 with TRBJ2-1; possible D gene TRBD2, 5 bases. Trimming removed 3 bases from V and 5 bases from J, with 20 bases in between. The germline gives CDR1 SGHDN, CDR2 FVKESK. The CDR3 spans 17 residues.

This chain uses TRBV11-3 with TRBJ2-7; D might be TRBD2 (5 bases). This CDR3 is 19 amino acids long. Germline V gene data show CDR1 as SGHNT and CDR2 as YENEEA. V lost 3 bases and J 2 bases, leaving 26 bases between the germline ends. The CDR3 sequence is CASSLPRAQYYALTYEQYF. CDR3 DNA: TGTGCCAGCAGCTTGCCGCGGGCCCAATATTATGCGCTGACCTACGAGCAGTACTTC.

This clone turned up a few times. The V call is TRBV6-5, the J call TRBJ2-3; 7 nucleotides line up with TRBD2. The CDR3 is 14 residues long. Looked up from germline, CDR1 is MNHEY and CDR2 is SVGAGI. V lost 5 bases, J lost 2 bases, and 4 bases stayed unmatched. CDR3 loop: CASSRLADTDTQYF. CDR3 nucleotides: TGTGCCAGCAGTAGACTAGCAGACACAGATACGCAGTATTTT.

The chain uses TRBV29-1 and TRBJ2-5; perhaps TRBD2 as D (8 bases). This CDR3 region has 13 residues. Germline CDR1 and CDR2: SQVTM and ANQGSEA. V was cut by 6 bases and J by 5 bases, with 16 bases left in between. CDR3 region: CSVPGQRGETQYF. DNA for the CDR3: TGCAGCGTCCCGGGACAGCGGGGGGAGACCCAGTACTTC.

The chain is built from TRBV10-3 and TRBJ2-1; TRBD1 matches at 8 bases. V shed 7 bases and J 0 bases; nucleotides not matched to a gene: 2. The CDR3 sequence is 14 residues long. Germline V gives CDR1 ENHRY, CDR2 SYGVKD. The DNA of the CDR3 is TGTGCCATCACCGGGACAGGCTCCTACAATGAGCAGTTCTTC. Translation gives CAITGTGSYNEQFF.

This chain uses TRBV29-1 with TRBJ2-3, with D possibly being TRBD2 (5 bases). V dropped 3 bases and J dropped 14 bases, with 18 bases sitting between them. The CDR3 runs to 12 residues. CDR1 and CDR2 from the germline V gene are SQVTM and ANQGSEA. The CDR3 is CSVDDWRSWPYF. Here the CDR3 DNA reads TGCAGCGTTGATGATTGGAGGAGCTGGCCGTATTTT.

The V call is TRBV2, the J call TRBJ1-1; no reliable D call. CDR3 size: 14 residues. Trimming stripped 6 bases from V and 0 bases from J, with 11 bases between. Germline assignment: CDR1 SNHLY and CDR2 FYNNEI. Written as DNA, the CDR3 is TGTGCCAGCAGCGAAAGTAACGTGAACACTGAAGCTTTCTTT. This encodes CASSESNVNTEAFF.

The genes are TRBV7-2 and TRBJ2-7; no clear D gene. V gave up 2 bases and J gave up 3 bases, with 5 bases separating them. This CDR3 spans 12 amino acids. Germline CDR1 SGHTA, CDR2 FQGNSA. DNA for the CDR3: TGTGCCAGCAGCTTAAGTGTCTACGAGCAGTACTTC. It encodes CASSLSVYEQYF.

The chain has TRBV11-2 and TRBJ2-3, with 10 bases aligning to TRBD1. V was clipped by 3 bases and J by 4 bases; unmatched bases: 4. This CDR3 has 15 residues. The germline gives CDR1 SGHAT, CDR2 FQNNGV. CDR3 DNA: TGTGCCAGCAGCTTGGGACAGGGGTCCTCAGATACGCAGTATTTT. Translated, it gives CASSLGQGSSDTQYF.

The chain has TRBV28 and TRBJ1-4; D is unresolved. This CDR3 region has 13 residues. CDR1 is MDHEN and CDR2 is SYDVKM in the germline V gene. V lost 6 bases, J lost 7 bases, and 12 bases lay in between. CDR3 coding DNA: TGTGCCAGCAGCCCTCCCCCAACTGAAAAACTGTTTTTT. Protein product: CASSPPPTEKLFF.

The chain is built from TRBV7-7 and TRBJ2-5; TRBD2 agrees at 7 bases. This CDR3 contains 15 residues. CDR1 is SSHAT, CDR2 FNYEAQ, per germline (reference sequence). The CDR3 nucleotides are TGTGCTAGCGGGCTTTCTCCGGCCGGGCAAGAGACCCAGTACTTC. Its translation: CASGLSPAGQETQYF.

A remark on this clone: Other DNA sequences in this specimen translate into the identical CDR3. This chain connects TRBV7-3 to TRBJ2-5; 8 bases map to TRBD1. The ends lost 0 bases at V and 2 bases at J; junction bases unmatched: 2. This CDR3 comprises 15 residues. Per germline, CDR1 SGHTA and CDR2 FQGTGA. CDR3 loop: CASSLTGQGQETQYF. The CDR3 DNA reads TGTGCCAGCAGCTTAACCGGACAGGGACAAGAGACCCAGTACTTC.

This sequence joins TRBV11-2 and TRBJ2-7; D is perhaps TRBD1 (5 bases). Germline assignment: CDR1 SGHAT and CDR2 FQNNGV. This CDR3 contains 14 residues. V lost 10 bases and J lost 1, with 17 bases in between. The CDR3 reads CATSGQGISYEQYF. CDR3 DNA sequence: TGTGCCACTTCCGGCCAGGGTATTTCCTACGAGCAGTACTTC.

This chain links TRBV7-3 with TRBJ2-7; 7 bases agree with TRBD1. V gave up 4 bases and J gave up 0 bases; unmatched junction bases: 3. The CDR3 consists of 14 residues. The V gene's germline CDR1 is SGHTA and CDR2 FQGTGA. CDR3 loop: CASSSSGGSYEQYF. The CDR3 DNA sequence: TGTGCCAGCAGCTCATCAGGGGGCTCCTACGAGCAGTACTTC. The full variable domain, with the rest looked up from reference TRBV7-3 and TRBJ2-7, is GAGVSQTPSNKVTEKGKYVELRCDPISGHTALYWYRQSLGQGPEFLIYFQGTGAADDSGLPNDRFFAVRPEGSVSTLKIQRTERGDSAVYLCASSSSGGSYEQYFGPGTRLTVT.

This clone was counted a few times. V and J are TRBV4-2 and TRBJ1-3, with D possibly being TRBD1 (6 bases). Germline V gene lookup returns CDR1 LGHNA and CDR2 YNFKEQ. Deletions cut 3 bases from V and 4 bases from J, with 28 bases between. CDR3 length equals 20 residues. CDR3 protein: CASSQELQGRGSILGNTIYF. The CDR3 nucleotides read TGTGCCAGCAGCCAGGAACTACAGGGAAGGGGTTCAATATTGGGAAACACCATATATTTT.

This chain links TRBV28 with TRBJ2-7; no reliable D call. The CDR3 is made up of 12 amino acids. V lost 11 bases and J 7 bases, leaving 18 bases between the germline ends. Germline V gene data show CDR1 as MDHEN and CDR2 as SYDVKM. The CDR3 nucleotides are TGTGCCTTCAACTGGTACAGCAGGGAGCAGTACTTC. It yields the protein CAFNWYSREQYF.